This TCR beta chain comes out of a study of Ad26.COV2.S vaccination and SARS-CoV-2 variants. Study results and caveats: It is possible that the TCR breadth and depth analyses underestimated the total T cell responses. People who got the vaccine or the placebo had similar non-spike TCR breadth.

Germline CDR1 SNHLY, CDR2 FYNNEI. The length of the CDR3 is 13 residues. Deletions cut 4 bases from V and 1 base from J, with 7 bases between. Assay: immunoSEQ multiplex PCR; the TCRdb copy retains only in-frame clones and omits some. The profile shows a few hundred thousand clones, less than 95% of them singletons. For this clone: What it binds is unknown.

The treatment denotes: over 15 received Ad26.COV2.S at low or high dose, single or two shots; roughly five received placebo; per-sample allocation not given. Samples came from day 63 after the first vaccine or placebo injection. This person who donated was an adult of 18-55 years in Boston. The chain links TRBV2 to TRBJ1-1; no reliable D call. The material sequenced was peripheral blood, taken in a trial of Ad26.COV2.S vaccine versus placebo. The receptor's source is a person aged 18-65 years who received the Ad26.COV2.S COVID-19 vaccine or a placebo. The CDR3 DNA is TGTGCCAGCAGTGTTCTAAGGAACACTGAAGCTTTCTTT. This sequence encodes CASSVLRNTEAFF. The full variable domain, with the rest looked up from reference TRBV2 and TRBJ1-1, is EPEVTQTPSHQVTQMGQEVILRCVPISNHLYFYWYRQILGQKVEFLVSFYNNEISEKSEIFDDQFSVERPDGSNFTLKIRSTKLEDSAMYFCASSVLRNTEAFFGQGTRLTVV.